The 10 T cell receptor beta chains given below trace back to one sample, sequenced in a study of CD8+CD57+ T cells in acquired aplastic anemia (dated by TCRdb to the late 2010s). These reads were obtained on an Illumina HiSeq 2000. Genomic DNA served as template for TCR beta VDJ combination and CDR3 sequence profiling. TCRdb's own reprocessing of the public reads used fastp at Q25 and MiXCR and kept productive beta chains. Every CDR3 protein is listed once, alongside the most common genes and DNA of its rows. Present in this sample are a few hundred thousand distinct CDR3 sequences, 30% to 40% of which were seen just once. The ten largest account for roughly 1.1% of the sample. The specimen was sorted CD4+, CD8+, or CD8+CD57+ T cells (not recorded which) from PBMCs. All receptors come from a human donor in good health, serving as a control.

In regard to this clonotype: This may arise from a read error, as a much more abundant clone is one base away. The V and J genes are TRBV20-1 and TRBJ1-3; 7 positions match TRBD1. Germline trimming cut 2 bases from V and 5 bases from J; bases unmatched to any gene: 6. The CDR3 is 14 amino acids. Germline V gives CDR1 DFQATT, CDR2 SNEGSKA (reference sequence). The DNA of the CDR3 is TGCAGTGCTAGATCAGTGGACAGGAGAAACACCATATATTTT. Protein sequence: CSARSVDRRNTIYF.

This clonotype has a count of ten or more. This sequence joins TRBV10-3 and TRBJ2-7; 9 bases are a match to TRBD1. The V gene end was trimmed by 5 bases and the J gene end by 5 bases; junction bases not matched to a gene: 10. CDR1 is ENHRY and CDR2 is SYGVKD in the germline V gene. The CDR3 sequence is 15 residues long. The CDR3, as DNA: TGTGCCATCAGTAACACCGGGACAGGGTTCCACGAGCAGTACTTC. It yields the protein CAISNTGTGFHEQYF.

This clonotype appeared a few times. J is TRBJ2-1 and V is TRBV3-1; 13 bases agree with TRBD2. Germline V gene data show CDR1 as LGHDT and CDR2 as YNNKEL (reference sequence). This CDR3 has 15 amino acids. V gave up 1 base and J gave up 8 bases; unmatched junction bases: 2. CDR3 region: CASSQGTSGGHEQFF. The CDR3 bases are TGTGCCAGCAGCCAAGGGACTAGCGGGGGCCATGAGCAGTTCTTC.

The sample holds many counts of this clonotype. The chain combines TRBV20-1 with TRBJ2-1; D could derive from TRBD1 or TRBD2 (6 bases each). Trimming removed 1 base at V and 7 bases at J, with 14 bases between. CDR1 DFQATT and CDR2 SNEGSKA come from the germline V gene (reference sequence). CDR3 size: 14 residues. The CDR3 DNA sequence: TGCAGTGCTAGAGTCTGGGGGGCCCAGAATGAGCAGTTCTTC. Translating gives CSARVWGAQNEQFF.

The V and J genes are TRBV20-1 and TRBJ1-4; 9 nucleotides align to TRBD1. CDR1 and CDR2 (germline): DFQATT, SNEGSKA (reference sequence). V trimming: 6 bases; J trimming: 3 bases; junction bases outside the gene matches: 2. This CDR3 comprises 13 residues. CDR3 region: CSARQGANEKLFF. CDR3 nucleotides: TGCAGTGCCAGACAGGGGGCTAATGAAAAACTGTTTTTT.

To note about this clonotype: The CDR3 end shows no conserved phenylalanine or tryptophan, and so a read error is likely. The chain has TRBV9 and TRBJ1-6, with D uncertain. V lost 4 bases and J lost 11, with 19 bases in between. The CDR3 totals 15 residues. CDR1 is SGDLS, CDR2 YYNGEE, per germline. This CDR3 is CASSRTWTTDPPLHL. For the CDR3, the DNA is TGTGCCAGCAGCCGAACCTGGACGACGGATCCACCCCTCCACCTT.

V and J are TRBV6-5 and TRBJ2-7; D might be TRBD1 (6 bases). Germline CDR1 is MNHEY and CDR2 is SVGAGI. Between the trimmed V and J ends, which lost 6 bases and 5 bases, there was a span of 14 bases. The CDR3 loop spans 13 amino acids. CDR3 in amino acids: CASSYTGPHEQYF. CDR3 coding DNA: TGTGCCAGCAGCTATACAGGGCCCCACGAGCAGTACTTC.

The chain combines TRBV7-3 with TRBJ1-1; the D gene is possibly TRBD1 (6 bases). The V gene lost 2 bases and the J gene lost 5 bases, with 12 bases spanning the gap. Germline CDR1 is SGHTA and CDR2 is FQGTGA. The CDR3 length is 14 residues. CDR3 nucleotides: TGTGCCAGCAGCTTACTTGGGGGCCTTACTGAAGCTTTCTTT. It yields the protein CASSLLGGLTEAFF. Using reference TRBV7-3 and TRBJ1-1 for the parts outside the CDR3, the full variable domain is GAGVSQTPSNKVTEKGKYVELRCDPISGHTALYWYRQSLGQGPEFLIYFQGTGAADDSGLPNDRFFAVRPEGSVSTLKIQRTERGDSAVYLCASSLLGGLTEAFFGQGTRLTVV.

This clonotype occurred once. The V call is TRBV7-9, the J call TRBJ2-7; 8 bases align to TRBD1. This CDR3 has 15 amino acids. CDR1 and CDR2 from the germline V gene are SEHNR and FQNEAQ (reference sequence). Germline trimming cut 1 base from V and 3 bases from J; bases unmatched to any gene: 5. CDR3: CASSLDRGYHYEQYF. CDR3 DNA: TGTGCCAGCAGCTTAGACAGGGGGTACCACTACGAGCAGTACTTC.

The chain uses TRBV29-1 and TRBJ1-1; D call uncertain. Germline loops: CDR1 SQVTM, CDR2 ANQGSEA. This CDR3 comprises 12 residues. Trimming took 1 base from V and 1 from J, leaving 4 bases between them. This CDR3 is CSVEGPNTEAFF. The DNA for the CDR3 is TGCAGCGTTGAAGGACCGAACACTGAAGCTTTCTTT.